The clone carrying this TCR beta chain has more than one count but fewer than ten. What it recognizes is unknown. These data originate in a study of early T cells in non-severe SARS-CoV-2 infection. For the study at large: Whole-blood bulk RNA, unsorted, was sequenced, and chains were unpaired.

Overall study findings and caveats: Matches to VDJdb favored anti-spike CD8 responses and missed private and CD4 specificities.

Individual cDNA molecules received unique molecular identifiers during library preparation. TCRdb processed the 5' RACE reads anew with MiXCR; each CDR3 protein has one entry. The sample includes more than 65,000 distinct CDR3 sequences, approximately 13% of them seen just once. Trimming took off 2 bases at V and 2 bases at J, with 9 bases between the two ends. The germline gives CDR1 LGHDT, CDR2 YNNKEL (reference sequence). This CDR3 has 14 residues. The sample taken for sequencing was whole blood. The clonotype comes from an adult who was a healthcare worker with PCR-confirmed SARS-CoV-2 infection or an uninfected control (not recorded which). This sequence joins TRBV3-1 and TRBJ1-2, with D possibly being TRBD1 (5 bases). CDR3 coding DNA: TGTGCCAGCAGCCAACTGGCAGGGAACTATGGCTACACCTTC. This sequence encodes CASSQLAGNYGYTF.